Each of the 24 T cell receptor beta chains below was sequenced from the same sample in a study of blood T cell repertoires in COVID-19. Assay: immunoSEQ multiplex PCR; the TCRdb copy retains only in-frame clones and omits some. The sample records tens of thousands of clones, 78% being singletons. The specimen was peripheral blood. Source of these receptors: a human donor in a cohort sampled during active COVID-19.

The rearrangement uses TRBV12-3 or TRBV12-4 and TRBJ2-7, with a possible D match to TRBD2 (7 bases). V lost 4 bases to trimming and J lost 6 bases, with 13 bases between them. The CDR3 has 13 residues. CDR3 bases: TGTGCCAGCAGTTATTACAGGGAGGGCGAGCAGTACTTC. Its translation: CASSYYREGEQYF.

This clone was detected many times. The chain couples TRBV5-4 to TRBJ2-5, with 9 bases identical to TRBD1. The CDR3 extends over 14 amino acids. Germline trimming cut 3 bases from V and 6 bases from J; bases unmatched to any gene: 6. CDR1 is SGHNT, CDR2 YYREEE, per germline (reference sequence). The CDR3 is CASSSATGGKTQYF. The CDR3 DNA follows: TGTGCCAGCAGCTCGGCGACAGGGGGAAAGACCCAGTACTTC.

The CDR3 spells CASRQGGKTQYF. As DNA, the CDR3 is TGTGCCAGCCGACAGGGTGGGAAGACCCAGTACTTC. J is TRBJ2-5 and V is TRBV28; 7 nucleotides match TRBD1. CDR3 length equals 12 residues. Looked up from germline, CDR1 is MDHEN and CDR2 is SYDVKM. Germline trimming cut 8 bases from V and 6 bases from J; bases unmatched to any gene: 6.

CDR3 in DNA: TGTGCCAGCAGCCAGGACAGGCAAGAGACCCAGTACTTC. The encoded protein is CASSQDRQETQYF. The chain is built from TRBV3-1 (or the pseudogene TRBV3-2) and TRBJ2-5; 7 bases align to TRBD1. The CDR3 covers 13 residues. V lost 3 bases and J lost 2; bases outside the gene matches: 0. CDR1 and CDR2 from the germline V gene are LGHDT and YNNKEL (reference sequence).

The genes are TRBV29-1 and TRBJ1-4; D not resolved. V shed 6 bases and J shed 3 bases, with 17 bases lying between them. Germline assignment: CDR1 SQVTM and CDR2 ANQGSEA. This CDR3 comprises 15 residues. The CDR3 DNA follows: TGCAGCGTCCAGAGGGTCCAGGCCCCTAATGAAAAACTGTTTTTT. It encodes CSVQRVQAPNEKLFF.

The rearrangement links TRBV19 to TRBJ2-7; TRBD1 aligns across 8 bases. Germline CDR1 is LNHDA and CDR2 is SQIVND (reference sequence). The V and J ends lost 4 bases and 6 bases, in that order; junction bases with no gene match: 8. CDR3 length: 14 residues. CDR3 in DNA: TGTGCCAGTAGTAGGACCAGGGGGCTGGTCGAGCAGTACTTC. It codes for CASSRTRGLVEQYF.

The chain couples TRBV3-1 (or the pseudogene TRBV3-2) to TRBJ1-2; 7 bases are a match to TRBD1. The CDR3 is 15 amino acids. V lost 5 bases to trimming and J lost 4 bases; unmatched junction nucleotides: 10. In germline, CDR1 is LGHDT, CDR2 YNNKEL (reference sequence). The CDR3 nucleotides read TGTGCCAGCAGCTTATTCAGGGGGTTGAGCTATGGCTACACCTTC. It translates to CASSLFRGLSYGYTF.

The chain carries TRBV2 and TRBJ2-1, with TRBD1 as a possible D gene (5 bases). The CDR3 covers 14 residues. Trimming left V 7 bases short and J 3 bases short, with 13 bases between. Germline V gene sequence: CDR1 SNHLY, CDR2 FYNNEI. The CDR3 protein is CASKVGDGYNEQFF. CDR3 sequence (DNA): TGTGCCAGCAAGGTAGGGGATGGCTACAATGAGCAGTTCTTC.

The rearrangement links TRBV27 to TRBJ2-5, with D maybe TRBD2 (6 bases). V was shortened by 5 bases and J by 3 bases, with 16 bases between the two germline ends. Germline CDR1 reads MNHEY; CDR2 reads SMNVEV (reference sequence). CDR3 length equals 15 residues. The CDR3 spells CASSPFLATKETQYF. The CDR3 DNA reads TGTGCCAGCAGTCCATTCCTAGCGACCAAAGAGACCCAGTACTTC.

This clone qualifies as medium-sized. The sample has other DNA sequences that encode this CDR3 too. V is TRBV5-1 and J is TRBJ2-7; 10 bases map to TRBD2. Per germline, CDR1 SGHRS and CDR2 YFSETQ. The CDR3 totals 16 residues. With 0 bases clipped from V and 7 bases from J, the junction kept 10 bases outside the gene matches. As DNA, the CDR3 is TGCGCCAGCAGCTTGGTCGTCAGCGGGAGGGTGTATGAGCAGTACTTC. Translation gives CASSLVVSGRVYEQYF.

Written as DNA, the CDR3 is TGTGCCAGCAGTGGCCCCTATGGCTACACCTTC. Translation: CASSGPYGYTF. The V call is TRBV7-9, the J call TRBJ1-2, with D hard to call. The CDR3 sequence is 11 residues long. Trimming left V 6 bases short and J 4 bases short, with 6 bases between. The germline CDR1 and CDR2 sequences are SEHNR and FQNEAQ (reference sequence).

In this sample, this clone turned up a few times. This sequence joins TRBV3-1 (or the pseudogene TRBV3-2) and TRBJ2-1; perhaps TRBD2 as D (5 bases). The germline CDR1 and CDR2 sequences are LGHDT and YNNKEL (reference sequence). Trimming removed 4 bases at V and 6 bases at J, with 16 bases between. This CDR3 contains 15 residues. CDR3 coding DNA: TGTGCCAGCAGCCCCCATGGCGGGTTTGGCAATGAGCAGTTCTTC. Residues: CASSPHGGFGNEQFF.

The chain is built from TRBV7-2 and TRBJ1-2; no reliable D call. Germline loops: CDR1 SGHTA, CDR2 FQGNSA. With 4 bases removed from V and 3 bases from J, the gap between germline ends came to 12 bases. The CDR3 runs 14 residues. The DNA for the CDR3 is TGTGCCAGCAGCTCGGCCGGCGGCCACTATGGCTACACCTTC. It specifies CASSSAGGHYGYTF.

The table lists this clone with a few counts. The CDR3 DNA reads TGTGCCAGCAGCTTTCAGGAGGGCTATGGCTACACCTTC. Translated, it gives CASSFQEGYGYTF. V usage is TRBV7-8 and J usage is TRBJ1-2, with D uncertain. Germline V gives CDR1 SGHVS, CDR2 FQNEAQ. V was cut by 3 bases and J by 4 bases, with 9 bases left in between. The CDR3 has 13 residues. Full variable domain (rest looked up from reference TRBV7-8 and TRBJ1-2): GAGVSQSPRYKVAKRGQDVALRCDPISGHVSLFWYQQALGQGPEFLTYFQNEAQLDKSGLPSDRFFAERPEGSVSTLKIQRTQQEDSAVYLCASSFQEGYGYTFGSGTRLTVV.

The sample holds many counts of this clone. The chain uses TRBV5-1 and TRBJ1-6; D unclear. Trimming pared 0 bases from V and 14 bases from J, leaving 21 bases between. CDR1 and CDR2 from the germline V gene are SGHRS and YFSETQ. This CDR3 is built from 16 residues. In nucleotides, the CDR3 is TGCGCCAGCAGCTTGGCGGGAGGACGCGGTGGCGAGGCCCTCCACTTT. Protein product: CASSLAGGRGGEALHF.

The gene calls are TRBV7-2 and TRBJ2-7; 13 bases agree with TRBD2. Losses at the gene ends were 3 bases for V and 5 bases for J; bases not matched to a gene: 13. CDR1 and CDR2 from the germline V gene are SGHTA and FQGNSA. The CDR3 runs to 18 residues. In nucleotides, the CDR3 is TGTGCCAGCAGCTTGAAGACTAGCGGGGGGCGAGTCACCCACGAGCAGTACTTC. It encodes CASSLKTSGGRVTHEQYF.

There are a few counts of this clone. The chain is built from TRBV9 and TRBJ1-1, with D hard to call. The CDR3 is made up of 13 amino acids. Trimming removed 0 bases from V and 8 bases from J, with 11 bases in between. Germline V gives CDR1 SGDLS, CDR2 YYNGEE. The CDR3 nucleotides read TGTGCCAGCAGCGTAGGACGGGTTACCGAAGCTTTCTTT. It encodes CASSVGRVTEAFF.

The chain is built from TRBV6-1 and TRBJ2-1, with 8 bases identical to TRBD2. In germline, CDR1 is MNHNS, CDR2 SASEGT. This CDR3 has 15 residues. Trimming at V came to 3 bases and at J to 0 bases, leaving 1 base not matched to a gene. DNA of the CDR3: TGTGCCAGCAGTGAGCGGGGGGTCTCCTACAATGAGCAGTTCTTC. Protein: CASSERGVSYNEQFF.

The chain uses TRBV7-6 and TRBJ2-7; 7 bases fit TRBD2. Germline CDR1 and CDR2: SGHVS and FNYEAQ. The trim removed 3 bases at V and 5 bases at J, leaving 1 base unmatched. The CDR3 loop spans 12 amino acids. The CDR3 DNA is TGTGCCAGCAGCTTGGGAGGGGACGAGCAGTACTTC. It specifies CASSLGGDEQYF.

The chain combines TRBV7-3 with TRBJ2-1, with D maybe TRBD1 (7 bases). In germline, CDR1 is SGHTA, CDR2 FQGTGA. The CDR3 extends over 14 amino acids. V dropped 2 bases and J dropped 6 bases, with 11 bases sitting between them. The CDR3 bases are TGTGCCAGCAGCTTATGGCAGGGGGGCAATGAGCAGTTCTTC. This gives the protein CASSLWQGGNEQFF.

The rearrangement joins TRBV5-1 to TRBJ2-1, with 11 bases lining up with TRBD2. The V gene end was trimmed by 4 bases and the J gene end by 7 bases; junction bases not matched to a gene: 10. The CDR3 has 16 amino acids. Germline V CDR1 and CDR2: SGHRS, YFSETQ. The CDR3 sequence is CASSTGTSGKQNEQFF. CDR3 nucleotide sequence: TGCGCCAGCAGCACCGGGACTAGCGGAAAGCAAAATGAGCAGTTCTTC.

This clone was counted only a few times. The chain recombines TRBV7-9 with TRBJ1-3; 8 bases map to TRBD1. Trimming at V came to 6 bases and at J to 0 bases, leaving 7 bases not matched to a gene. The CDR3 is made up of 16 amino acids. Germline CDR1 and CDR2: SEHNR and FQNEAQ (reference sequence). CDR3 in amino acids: CASRPGQGISGNTIYF. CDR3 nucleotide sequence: TGTGCCAGCAGGCCTGGACAGGGCATCTCTGGAAACACCATATATTTT.

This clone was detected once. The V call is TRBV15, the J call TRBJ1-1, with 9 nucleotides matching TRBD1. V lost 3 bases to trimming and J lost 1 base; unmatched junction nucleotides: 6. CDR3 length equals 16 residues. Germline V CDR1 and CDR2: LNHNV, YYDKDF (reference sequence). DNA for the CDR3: TGTGCCACCAGCAGGGCCATGGGACAGGGGAACACTGAAGCTTTCTTT. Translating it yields CATSRAMGQGNTEAFF.

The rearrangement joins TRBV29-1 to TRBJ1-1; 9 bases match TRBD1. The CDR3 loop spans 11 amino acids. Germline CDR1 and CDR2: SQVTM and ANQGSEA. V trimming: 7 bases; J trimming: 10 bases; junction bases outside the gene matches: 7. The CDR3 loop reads CSAGDRAGAFF. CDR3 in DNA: TGCAGCGCCGGGGACAGGGCAGGAGCTTTCTTT.